This entry lists 2 T cell receptor beta chains sequenced from one sample in a study of PD-1 blockade in classical Hodgkin lymphoma. Assay: immunoSEQ multiplex PCR; the TCRdb copy retains only in-frame clones and omits some. The repertoire holds 40,000 to 55,000 clones, 60% to 80% seen once, with roughly a fifth in the top ten. The time point was: cycle 4 day 1 (C4D1), after more than five weeks of nivolumab. Autologous stem cell transplantation was followed by relapse in every patient, and brentuximab vedotin exposure varied. The sample was peripheral blood mononuclear cells (PBMCs), taken before the fourth cycle of nivolumab. The receptors originated from a human donor with classical Hodgkin lymphoma.

The chain is built from TRBV15 and TRBJ1-6; D is ambiguous. In germline, CDR1 is LNHNV, CDR2 YYDKDF (reference sequence). Trimming shortened V by 6 bases and J by 3 bases, and 12 bases separated the two germline ends. This CDR3 has 15 amino acids. CDR3 nucleotides: TGTGCCACCAGAATGAGACTGGACTATAATTCACCCCTCCACTTT. Protein sequence: CATRMRLDYNSPLHF. Filled out from reference TRBV15 and TRBJ1-6, the complete variable domain reads DAMVIQNPRYQVTQFGKPVTLSCSQTLNHNVMYWYQQKSSQAPKLLFHYYDKDFNNEADTPDNFQSRRPNTSFCFLDIRSPGLGDTAMYLCATRMRLDYNSPLHFGNGTRLTVT.

This chain uses TRBV19 with TRBJ2-7, with a possible D match to TRBD2 (6 bases). Germline V gives CDR1 LNHDA, CDR2 SQIVND (reference sequence). The CDR3 totals 14 residues. V lost 2 bases, J lost 3 bases, and 11 bases lay in between. CDR3 amino acids: CASSISGDGYEQYF. The CDR3 DNA sequence: TGTGCCAGTAGTATATCGGGGGACGGCTACGAGCAGTACTTC.